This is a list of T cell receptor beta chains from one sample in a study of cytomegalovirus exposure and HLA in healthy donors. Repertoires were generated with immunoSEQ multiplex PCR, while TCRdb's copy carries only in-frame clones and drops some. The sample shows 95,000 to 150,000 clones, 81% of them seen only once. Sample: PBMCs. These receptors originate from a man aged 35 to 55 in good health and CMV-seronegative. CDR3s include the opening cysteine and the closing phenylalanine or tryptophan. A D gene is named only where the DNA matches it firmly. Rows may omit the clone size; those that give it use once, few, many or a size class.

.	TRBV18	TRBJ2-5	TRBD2	CASSPLVAGVQETQYF	TGTGCCAGCTCACCACTCGTCGCGGGGGTCCAAGAGACCCAGTACTTC
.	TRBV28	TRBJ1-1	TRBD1	CASRPSGGRDTEAFF	TGTGCCAGCAGACCTTCAGGGGGCCGGGACACTGAAGCTTTCTTT
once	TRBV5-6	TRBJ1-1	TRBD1	CASSNPGQGSLAFF	TGTGCCAGCAGCAACCCGGGACAGGGGAGTTTGGCTTTCTTT
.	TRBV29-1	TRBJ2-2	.	CSVQIPGGSTGELFF	TGCAGCGTTCAGATCCCAGGGGGGTCCACCGGGGAGCTGTTTTTT
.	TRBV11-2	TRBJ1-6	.	CASSLSRSPLHF	TGTGCCAGCAGCCTCTCCCGGTCACCCCTCCACTTT
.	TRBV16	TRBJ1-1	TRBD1	CASSLGQGWAEAFF	TGTGCCAGCAGCTTAGGACAGGGTTGGGCTGAAGCTTTCTTT
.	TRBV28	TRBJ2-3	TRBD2	CASTGGREMADTQYF	TGTGCCAGCACCGGAGGGCGGGAGATGGCAGATACGCAGTATTTT
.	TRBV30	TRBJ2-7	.	CAFAPGSPGIEQYF	TGTGCCTTTGCCCCGGGCTCTCCGGGAATAGAGCAGTACTTC
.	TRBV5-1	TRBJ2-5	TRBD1	CASRRTGGEETQYF	TGCGCCAGCAGGAGAACAGGGGGTGAAGAGACCCAGTACTTC
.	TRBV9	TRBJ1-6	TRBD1	CASSAVDRANSPLHF	TGTGCCAGCAGCGCGGTCGACAGGGCGAATTCACCCCTCCACTTT
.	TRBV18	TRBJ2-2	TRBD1	CASSPGTGYTGELFF	TGTGCCAGCTCACCGGGGACAGGGTACACCGGGGAGCTGTTTTTT
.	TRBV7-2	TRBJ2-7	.	CASSAGTTSWQYF	TGTGCCAGCAGCGCCGGGACAACTTCTTGGCAGTACTTC
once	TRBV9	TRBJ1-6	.	CASSVQGFNSPLHF	TGTGCCAGCAGCGTACAGGGCTTCAATTCACCCCTCCACTTT
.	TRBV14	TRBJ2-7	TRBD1	CASSQDGWDSPSYEQYF	TGTGCCAGCAGCCAAGATGGCTGGGACAGTCCTTCCTACGAGCAGTACTTC